The source of this T cell receptor beta chain is a study of tumor-infiltrating lymphocytes in oesophageal squamous cell carcinoma (dated by TCRdb to 2016 to 2017). This clonotype was found many times. What this receptor recognizes is not known. Base qualities are not at hand, and no much larger clone is one base apart. The method was PCR. The sequencing machine was an Illumina HiSeq 2000. TCRdb passed the public sequencing reads through fastp at Q25 and MiXCR, retaining productive beta sequences. All rows with the same CDR3 protein become a single entry with the most common DNA and genes. The sample table contains about 24,000 distinct CDR3 sequences; only one count was recorded for 30% to 40% of them. Of the sample, roughly 23% is held by the ten largest clones. Sequencing was performed on esophageal tumor tissue. The receptor was isolated from a male donor with esophageal squamous cell carcinoma.

The base sequence is TGTGCCAGCAGCTTCTACGCAGATACGCAGTATTTT. This translates into CASSFYADTQYF. This sequence uses TRBV7-3 and TRBJ2-3, with no confidently assigned D gene. The CDR3 holds 12 amino acids from the cysteine to the phenylalanine. Of all the DNA, just the CDR3 is kept, 36 bases in frame from base 1. A distance of 5 bases separates the germline ends of V and J, which lose 3 bases and 4 bases respectively. From the germline V gene, CDR1 is SGHTA and CDR2 is FQGTGA.